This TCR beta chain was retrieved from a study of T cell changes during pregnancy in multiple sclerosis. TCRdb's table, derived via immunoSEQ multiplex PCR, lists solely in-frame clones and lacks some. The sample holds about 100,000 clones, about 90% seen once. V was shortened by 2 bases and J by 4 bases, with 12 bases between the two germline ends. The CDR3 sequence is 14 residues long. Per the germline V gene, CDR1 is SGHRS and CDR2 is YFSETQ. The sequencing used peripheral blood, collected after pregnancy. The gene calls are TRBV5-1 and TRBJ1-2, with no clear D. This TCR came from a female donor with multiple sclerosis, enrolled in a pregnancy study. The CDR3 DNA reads TGCGCCAGCAGCTTAGGAGACCCTACCTATGGCTACACCTTC. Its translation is CASSLGDPTYGYTF. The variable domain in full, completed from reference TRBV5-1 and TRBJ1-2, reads KAGVTQTPRYLIKTRGQQVTLSCSPISGHRSVSWYQQTPGQGLQFLFEYFSETQRNKGNFPGRFSGRQFSNSRSEMNVSTLELGDSALYLCASSLGDPTYGYTFGSGTRLTVV.